The clone carrying this TCR beta chain was observed a handful of times. Its target is unknown. TCRdb recomputed calls from the reads with MiXCR, one row per CDR3 protein. Among some 450,000 distinct CDR3 sequences listed, approximately 31% were seen once. This record belongs to a study of T cell repertoires in cytomegalovirus infection. Study-wide context: It was the public TCR beta signatures that indicated both CMV infection and matching HLA type. Overall study results and limits: Predominance within the ex vivo response was attributable to HLA-C-restricted CMV-specific TCR beta clonotypes. Individuals carrying CMV plus the relevant HLA were identified by cumulative frequency of public TCR beta families.

Trimming took 7 bases from V and 4 from J, leaving 17 bases between them. The CDR3 totals 14 residues. Source material: PBMCs. The origin of this receptor is a human donor in good health (CMV status not recorded). Some clones in this sample may be carry-over from other donors' samples. The V and J genes are TRBV12-3 or TRBV12-4 and TRBJ2-7, with D perhaps TRBD1 (6 bases). The CDR3 loop reads CASKSQAGVYEQYF. CDR3 DNA sequence: TGTGCCAGCAAATCGCAAGCAGGGGTGTACGAGCAGTACTTC.